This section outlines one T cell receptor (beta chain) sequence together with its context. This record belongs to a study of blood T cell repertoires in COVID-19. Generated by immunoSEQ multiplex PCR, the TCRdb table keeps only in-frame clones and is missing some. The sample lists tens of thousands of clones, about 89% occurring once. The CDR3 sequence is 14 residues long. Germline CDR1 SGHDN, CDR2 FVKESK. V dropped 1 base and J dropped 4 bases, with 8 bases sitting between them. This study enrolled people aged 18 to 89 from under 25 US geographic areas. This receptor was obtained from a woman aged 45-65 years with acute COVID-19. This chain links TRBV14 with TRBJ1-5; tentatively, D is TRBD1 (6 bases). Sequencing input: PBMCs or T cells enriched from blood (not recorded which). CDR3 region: CASSQGTANQPQHF. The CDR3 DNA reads TGTGCCAGCAGCCAAGGGACAGCGAATCAGCCCCAGCATTTT.